The 2 T cell receptor beta chains reported below all come from one sample, sequenced in a study of blood T cells in healthy people across ages. A second PCR, run for about 7 to 11 cycles, used a sample-barcoded 5' primer plus a J-beta primer mix. TCRdb called the 5' RACE reads again in MiXCR, with one record for every CDR3 protein. The table records 1.5 million to 2 million distinct CDR3 sequences, about 50% of them present only once. Sequencing input: blood. The receptors were gathered from a woman aged 40 to 49 in good health.

The sample holds a few counts of this clonotype. The CDR3 protein is CASSWSSVEETQYF. The CDR3 bases are TGTGCCAGCAGCTGGTCCTCCGTTGAAGAGACCCAGTACTTC. The genes are TRBV11-1 and TRBJ2-5; no clear D. With 4 bases removed from V and 3 bases from J, the gap between germline ends came to 12 bases. CDR3 size: 14 residues. CDR1 and CDR2 (germline): SGHAT, FQDESV (reference sequence).

This chain joins TRBV20-1 and TRBJ1-5; 7 bases fit TRBD1. This CDR3 contains 12 residues. The ends lost 7 bases at V and 4 bases at J; junction bases unmatched: 4. The germline gives CDR1 DFQATT, CDR2 SNEGSKA (reference sequence). The CDR3 nucleotides are TGCAGTGTCAGGGGGTATAATCAGCCCCAGCATTTT. Translation gives CSVRGYNQPQHF.